What follows are 20 T cell receptor beta chains derived from one specimen sequenced in a study of beta chain features in type 1 diabetes. Broader study findings: Among patients with Type 1 diabetes, TCRB CDR3s were moderately but significantly shorter in every one of the four CD4+ subsets.

Reverse transcription of all isolated RNA meant that expressed TCRB transcripts were sequenced. Clones were sequenced by immunoSEQ multiplex PCR, and TCRdb holds only the in-frame ones, with some missing. The profile shows some 120,000 clones, around 16% of them singletons. These receptors lack a known antigen. The specimen sequenced was central memory CD4+ T cells from blood. The receptors shown here come from a man in his late teens or twenties with type 1 diabetes.

The rearrangement links TRBV7-2 to TRBJ2-1, with D perhaps matching TRBD1 (6 bases). The CDR3 spans 15 residues. Trimming shortened V by 1 base and J by 2 bases, and 9 bases separated the two germline ends. Germline-derived CDR1 and CDR2 are SGHTA and FQGNSA. The CDR3 sequence is CASSLERGTYNEQFF. The CDR3 DNA reads TGTGCCAGCAGCTTAGAAAGGGGGACCTACAATGAGCAGTTCTTC.

Only a few counts were recorded for this clone. The chain links TRBV15 to TRBJ1-3; D is ambiguous. CDR3 length equals 14 residues. V lost 5 bases to trimming and J lost 2 bases, with 10 bases between them. Germline V gene lookup returns CDR1 LNHNV and CDR2 YYDKDF (reference sequence). CDR3 residues: CATSPEPAGNTIYF. CDR3 in DNA: TGTGCCACCAGCCCCGAGCCCGCTGGAAACACCATATATTTT.

The gene calls are TRBV29-1 and TRBJ1-2; tentative D call: TRBD1 (5 bases). Looked up from germline, CDR1 is SQVTM and CDR2 is ANQGSEA. The CDR3 is 14 residues long. Trimming removed 7 bases at V and 0 bases at J, with 15 bases between. CDR3 sequence: CSAEGRGANYGYTF. In DNA form, the CDR3 reads TGCAGCGCCGAAGGTCGGGGCGCTAACTATGGCTACACCTTC.

As regards this clone: The junction shows a germline mismatch at one end, possibly a read error. V is TRBV5-4 and J is TRBJ2-1, with TRBD1 identical over 9 bases. The CDR3 is 14 residues long. Germline CDR1 reads SGHNT; CDR2 reads YYREEE (reference sequence). CDR3 bases: TGCGCCAGCAGCGCGGGACAGGGATACAATGAGCAGTTCTTC. It specifies CASSAGQGYNEQFF.

This clone was seen more than once but under ten times. The CDR3 region is CASGGLGGDTQYF. The CDR3 nucleotides read TGTGCCTCCGGTGGACTAGGAGGAGATACGCAGTATTTT. The rearrangement uses TRBV30 and TRBJ2-3; 7 bases are shared with TRBD2. Germline V gene sequence: CDR1 GTSNPN, CDR2 SVGIG (reference sequence). The CDR3 length is 13 residues. The ends lost 7 bases at V and 5 bases at J; junction bases unmatched: 9.

The V and J genes are TRBV6-5 and TRBJ2-7, with D perhaps TRBD2 (6 bases). Germline V lookup: CDR1 MNHEY, CDR2 SVGAGI. CDR3 length equals 14 residues. Trimming removed 5 bases at V and 2 bases at J, with 13 bases between. In nucleotides, the CDR3 is TGTGCCAGCAGTGACCCGGGACTGGCCTACGAGCAGTACTTC. Protein: CASSDPGLAYEQYF.

The chain joins TRBV29-1 to TRBJ2-6, with 8 bases matching TRBD1. Germline V CDR1 and CDR2: SQVTM, ANQGSEA. V shed 3 bases, J shed 4 bases, and the junction held 8 bases outside the gene matches. The length of the CDR3 is 16 residues. CDR3 coding DNA: TGCAGCGTTGAGGCAGGGGGCTCTCTCGGGGCCAACGTCCTGACTTTC. Its protein product is CSVEAGGSLGANVLTF.

This clone has at least ten counts. This sequence joins TRBV14 and TRBJ2-1; maybe TRBD2 (6 bases). This CDR3 has 15 amino acids. Germline V lookup: CDR1 SGHDN, CDR2 FVKESK. Trimming stripped 3 bases from V and 5 bases from J, with 14 bases between. The CDR3: CASSHRGAINNEQFF. The DNA of the CDR3 is TGTGCCAGCAGCCACCGCGGGGCCATTAACAATGAGCAGTTCTTC.

This chain uses TRBV14 with TRBJ2-3; 7 bases line up with TRBD2. V dropped 2 bases and J dropped 4; count of bases not matched to a gene: 0. The germline V gene encodes CDR1 SGHDN and CDR2 FVKESK. The CDR3 totals 13 residues. The CDR3 reads CASSQRGADTQYF. The CDR3, as DNA: TGTGCCAGCAGCCAACGGGGGGCAGATACGCAGTATTTT.

V usage is TRBV5-6 and J usage is TRBJ2-7; D is unresolved. V was shortened by 4 bases and J by 6 bases, with 17 bases between the two germline ends. CDR1 is SGHDT and CDR2 is YYEEEE in the germline V gene. CDR3 length: 14 amino acids. The CDR3 DNA is TGTGCCAGCAGCCCGCGCTCAGCTCTGACCGAGCAGTACTTC. Its translation is CASSPRSALTEQYF.

The chain couples TRBV4-1 to TRBJ2-3, with a possible D match to TRBD2 (5 bases). The CDR3 length is 13 residues. V lost 5 bases, J lost 6 bases, and 12 bases lay in between. Germline loops: CDR1 MGHRA, CDR2 YSYEKL. The CDR3 DNA reads TGCGCCAGCAGCACTCTGGGAGAGGATACGCAGTATTTT. Translation gives CASSTLGEDTQYF.

This clone was counted between two and nine times. This rearrangement joins TRBV7-2 to TRBJ1-2, with D perhaps TRBD1 (5 bases). Germline assignment: CDR1 SGHTA and CDR2 FQGNSA. The CDR3 consists of 13 residues. Trimming removed 4 bases at V and 8 bases at J, with 14 bases between. This CDR3 reads CASSSRVKDGYTF. In DNA form, the CDR3 reads TGTGCCAGCAGCTCCAGGGTAAAGGACGGCTACACCTTC.

This clone has only a few counts. The chain carries TRBV19 and TRBJ2-1; the match to TRBD1 covers 9 bases. Germline V CDR1 and CDR2: LNHDA, SQIVND (reference sequence). The CDR3 extends over 15 amino acids. The junction had 4 bases not matched to a gene; V was cut back by 1 base and J by 6 bases. The chain's CDR3 is CASSIGGTGFNEQFF. The CDR3 DNA reads TGTGCCAGTAGTATAGGAGGGACAGGGTTCAATGAGCAGTTCTTC.

The rearrangement links TRBV7-8 to TRBJ2-3; D remains ambiguous. Per germline, CDR1 SGHVS and CDR2 FQNEAQ. Trimming stripped 3 bases from V and 5 bases from J, with 9 bases between. The CDR3 is 13 amino acids. This chain's CDR3 is CASSFLQGDTQYF. The DNA of the CDR3 is TGTGCCAGCAGCTTCCTCCAAGGAGATACGCAGTATTTT.

This clone was counted ten times or more. This rearrangement joins TRBV30 to TRBJ2-3; TRBD1 might be the D (6 bases). Germline-derived CDR1 and CDR2 are GTSNPN and SVGIG (reference sequence). The V and J ends lost 2 bases and 0 bases respectively, with 9 bases between them. The CDR3 extends over 14 amino acids. In nucleotides, the CDR3 is TGTGCCTGGAGTCGGACAGTAAGCACAGATACGCAGTATTTT. Amino acid sequence: CAWSRTVSTDTQYF.

This clone was picked up a small number of times. The chain links TRBV29-1 to TRBJ1-2; D gene unclear. V lost 5 bases, J lost 4 bases, and 23 bases lay in between. CDR1 and CDR2 from the germline V gene are SQVTM and ANQGSEA. The CDR3 sequence is 16 residues long. CDR3 nucleotides: TGCAGCGTTTACAACATACGGGTCAGGCCAACCTATGGCTACACCTTC. It encodes CSVYNIRVRPTYGYTF.

The rearrangement uses TRBV14 and TRBJ1-1, with unresolved D. The CDR3 consists of 13 residues. Per the germline V gene, CDR1 is SGHDN and CDR2 is FVKESK. V shed 1 base and J shed 0 bases, with 3 bases lying between them. CDR3 region: CASSQALNTEAFF. As DNA, the CDR3 is TGTGCCAGCAGCCAAGCCCTGAACACTGAAGCTTTCTTT.

The chain combines TRBV7-9 with TRBJ2-7; 9 bases line up with TRBD2. Germline lookup yields CDR1 SEHNR and CDR2 FQNEAQ (reference sequence). There are 14 residues in the CDR3. Germline trimming cut 3 bases from V and 5 bases from J; bases unmatched to any gene: 5. The CDR3 is CASSFGLATDEQYF. The CDR3 coding sequence is TGTGCCAGCAGCTTTGGACTAGCGACCGACGAGCAGTACTTC.

The genes are TRBV29-1 and TRBJ1-2; D ambiguous. Germline assignment: CDR1 SQVTM and CDR2 ANQGSEA. V was pared by 6 bases and J by 4 bases, with 15 bases between. This CDR3 region has 13 residues. The CDR3 is CSVAPEGSYGYTF. The CDR3 DNA reads as TGCAGCGTGGCACCGGAGGGTAGCTATGGCTACACCTTC.

This clone was observed a handful of times. The gene calls are TRBV7-2 and TRBJ2-3; D not certain. Germline V CDR1 and CDR2: SGHTA, FQGNSA. The CDR3 has 13 residues. Trimming shortened V by 4 bases and J by 1 base, and 6 bases separated the two germline ends. The DNA of the CDR3 is TGTGCCAGCAGCTCCCGCGGCACAGATACGCAGTATTTT. It encodes CASSSRGTDTQYF.